Below, 18 T cell receptor beta chains from the same sample are listed, as sequenced in a study of shared clonotypes between healthy human individuals. Profiled with immunoSEQ multiplex PCR; TCRdb holds only in-frame clones, not every one. The sample lists some 2,500,000 clones, 80% to 95% occurring once. What was sequenced was naive CD4+ T cells from PBMCs. Subset: CD45RA+ positively selected. All receptors come from a man aged 18 to 29 in good health. Some clones in this sample may be carry-over from other donors' samples.

This rearrangement joins TRBV5-1 to TRBJ1-2; the match to TRBD1 covers 7 bases. Trimming at V came to 4 bases and at J to 4 bases, leaving 7 bases not matched to a gene. Germline values: CDR1 SGHRS, CDR2 YFSETQ. This CDR3 has 14 residues. The DNA for the CDR3 is TGCGCCAGCAGCCAGCAGGGGGGCCCCTATGGCTACACCTTC. Amino acids: CASSQQGGPYGYTF.

As concerns this clone: Other DNA sequences in the sample encode the same CDR3. This chain links TRBV18 with TRBJ1-5; no clear D. CDR3 length: 15 amino acids. Germline V gives CDR1 KGHSH, CDR2 LQKENI. With 1 base removed from V and 0 bases from J, the gap between germline ends came to 7 bases. CDR3 nucleotide sequence: TGTGCCAGCTCACCACGCGGGGATAGCAATCAGCCCCAGCATTTT. It yields the protein CASSPRGDSNQPQHF.

About this clone itself: Other DNA sequences in this sample translate to the same CDR3. This sequence joins TRBV7-2 and TRBJ2-3, with TRBD2 matching over 7 bases. Trimming at V came to 0 bases and at J to 3 bases, leaving 6 bases not matched to a gene. This CDR3 spans 16 amino acids. Germline loops: CDR1 SGHTA, CDR2 FQGNSA. CDR3 nucleotide sequence: TGTGCCAGCAGCTTAGCGCTGACGGGAGGAACAGATACGCAGTATTTT. Amino acids: CASSLALTGGTDTQYF.

This chain links TRBV30 with TRBJ1-6; the D gene is possibly TRBD1 (5 bases). The CDR3 is made up of 14 amino acids. Trimming removed 0 bases at V and 7 bases at J, with 10 bases between. Germline V gene data show CDR1 as GTSNPN and CDR2 as SVGIG (reference sequence). CDR3 sequence: CAWSVQVQNSPLHF. The CDR3 DNA reads as TGTGCCTGGAGTGTACAGGTACAGAATTCACCCCTCCACTTT.

The V and J genes are TRBV7-6 and TRBJ2-5; 10 nucleotides match TRBD2. The CDR3 totals 15 residues. V was clipped by 4 bases and J by 1 base; unmatched bases: 3. Germline V gene lookup returns CDR1 SGHVS and CDR2 FNYEAQ. The chain's CDR3 is CASSSTSGPQETQYF. The CDR3 bases are TGTGCCAGCAGCTCGACTAGCGGGCCCCAAGAGACCCAGTACTTC.

The rearrangement links TRBV29-1 to TRBJ1-1, with 12 bases fitting TRBD1. CDR3 length equals 16 residues. Trimming at V came to 3 bases and at J to 5 bases, leaving 10 bases not matched to a gene. Germline CDR1 SQVTM, CDR2 ANQGSEA. The CDR3 here is CSVETGTGGFGTEAFF. The CDR3 nucleotides are TGCAGCGTTGAGACCGGGACAGGGGGCTTCGGGACTGAAGCTTTCTTT.

The chain recombines TRBV7-9 with TRBJ1-4, with 7 bases identical to TRBD1. Germline V lookup: CDR1 SEHNR, CDR2 FQNEAQ (reference sequence). The trim removed 2 bases at V and 7 bases at J, leaving 4 bases unmatched. CDR3 length equals 14 residues. CDR3 nucleotides: TGTGCCAGCAGCTTACCGCAGGGGGGTGAAAAACTGTTTTTT. Protein: CASSLPQGGEKLFF.

The rearrangement links TRBV28 to TRBJ2-2; 7 bases align to TRBD1. Germline V gives CDR1 MDHEN, CDR2 SYDVKM. The CDR3 extends over 14 amino acids. J gave up 4 bases and V 7 bases, and 6 bases lay outside the gene matches. CDR3 sequence: CASIRQGFTGELFF. CDR3 nucleotides: TGTGCCAGCATCAGACAGGGATTCACCGGGGAGCTGTTTTTT.

The chain is built from TRBV23-1 and TRBJ2-7; no clear D. TRBV23-1 is identified as an open reading frame with a role that is uncertain. CDR3 length: 14 residues. V was clipped by 6 bases and J by 2 bases, with 14 bases between them. The CDR3 nucleotides read TGCGCCAGCAGGGAACGACAAACTCCCTACGAGCAGTACTTC. Its translation is CASRERQTPYEQYF.

This clone was counted only a few times. The CDR3 DNA follows: TGCGCCAGCCGCCTCGGGGGGGAGGGTGGCTACACCTTC. Encoded protein: CASRLGGEGGYTF. This rearrangement joins TRBV5-1 to TRBJ1-2; the D gene is possibly TRBD1 (5 bases). Trimming removed 7 bases from V and 7 bases from J, with 17 bases in between. This CDR3 spans 13 amino acids. Germline-derived CDR1 and CDR2 are SGHRS and YFSETQ.

Of note for this clone: One end of the junction is discordant with germline, which a read error may explain. The V call is TRBV28, the J call TRBJ1-1, with D hard to call. The CDR3 contains 13 residues. CDR1 MDHEN and CDR2 SYDVKM come from the germline V gene. The CDR3 sequence is CASRAGRVVETFF. The DNA for the CDR3 is TGTGCCAGCAGGGCCGGCAGAGTTGTTGAAACTTTCTTT.

The rearrangement links TRBV28 to TRBJ2-4; TRBD2 aligns across 7 bases. J gave up 0 bases and V 1 base, and 9 bases lay outside the gene matches. The CDR3 contains 18 residues. Germline lookup yields CDR1 MDHEN and CDR2 SYDVKM. The CDR3 sequence is CASSLSSGIGGAKNIQYF. The DNA of the CDR3 is TGTGCCAGCAGTTTATCGAGCGGGATTGGGGGAGCCAAAAACATTCAGTACTTC.

This clone was detected once. This chain links TRBV2 with TRBJ2-2; possible D gene TRBD2, 5 bases. The CDR3 is made up of 13 amino acids. In germline, CDR1 is SNHLY, CDR2 FYNNEI. The ends were cut back, 7 bases at V and 8 bases at J, with 14 bases in the middle. The CDR3, as DNA: TGTGCCAGCATTACTACACGGGGTGGGGAGCTGTTTTTT. It translates to CASITTRGGELFF.

The chain recombines TRBV15 with TRBJ2-5, with D maybe TRBD1 (5 bases). From germline, CDR1 is LNHNV and CDR2 YYDKDF (reference sequence). V lost 7 bases and J 5 bases, leaving 11 bases between the germline ends. CDR3 size: 12 residues. The CDR3 sequence is CATKGQEETQYF. Written as DNA, the CDR3 is TGTGCCACCAAAGGACAAGAGGAGACCCAGTACTTC.

On this clone: Other nucleotide sequences in the sample specify the same CDR3. The genes are TRBV5-1 and TRBJ2-3, with a possible D match to TRBD1 (5 bases). The V gene lost 0 bases and the J gene lost 1 base, with 9 bases spanning the gap. Germline CDR1 SGHRS, CDR2 YFSETQ. There are 15 residues in the CDR3. The CDR3, as DNA: TGCGCCAGCAGCTTGGGGCAGGGTGGCACAGATACGCAGTATTTT. It specifies CASSLGQGGTDTQYF.

The chain carries TRBV28 and TRBJ2-6; no firm D call. The length of the CDR3 is 17 residues. Per the germline V gene, CDR1 is MDHEN and CDR2 is SYDVKM. Deletions cut 5 bases from V and 1 base from J, with 15 bases between. The DNA of the CDR3 is TGTGCCAGCAGTCCCGCCAACCTGGGATCTGGGGCCAACGTCCTGACTTTC. This gives the protein CASSPANLGSGANVLTF.

The J gene is TRBJ1-5, the V gene TRBV6-1, with TRBD1 matching over 9 bases. J lost 6 bases, V lost 2 bases, and 5 bases had no gene match. The CDR3 spans 15 residues. Looked up from germline, CDR1 is MNHNS and CDR2 is SASEGT. CDR3: CASSEWYRGLQPQHF. The CDR3 DNA follows: TGTGCCAGCAGTGAATGGTACAGGGGGCTTCAGCCCCAGCATTTT.

This clone has a single count. The chain recombines TRBV27 with TRBJ2-7; TRBD1 is a possible D gene (6 bases). V shed 5 bases and J shed 7 bases, with 15 bases lying between them. CDR1 is MNHEY, CDR2 SMNVEV, per germline (reference sequence). The length of the CDR3 is 13 residues. This CDR3 reads CASSGTQRSEQYF. The CDR3 bases are TGTGCCAGCAGTGGGACACAGCGTTCAGAGCAGTACTTC.